The present T cell receptor beta chain was sequenced within a study of yellow fever vaccine responses in identical twins. One entry per CDR3 protein, called by TCRdb with MiXCR from the RT-PCR reads. Of roughly 6,900 distinct CDR3 sequences in the sample, about 86% were seen once. CDR3 length equals 14 residues. The ends lost 6 bases at V and 4 bases at J; junction bases unmatched: 7. Germline lookup yields CDR1 SQVTM and CDR2 ANQGSEA. The TCR originated in a woman aged 18-35 years who received the yellow fever vaccine. The chain uses TRBV29-1 and TRBJ2-7; 12 bases match TRBD2. Material: T cells from blood (PBMCs), unsorted or a sorted subset (not recorded which), obtained before or after yellow fever vaccination (not recorded which). The CDR3 here is CSVLGLAGWYEQYF. CDR3 nucleotides: TGCAGCGTGCTGGGACTAGCGGGTTGGTACGAGCAGTACTTC.